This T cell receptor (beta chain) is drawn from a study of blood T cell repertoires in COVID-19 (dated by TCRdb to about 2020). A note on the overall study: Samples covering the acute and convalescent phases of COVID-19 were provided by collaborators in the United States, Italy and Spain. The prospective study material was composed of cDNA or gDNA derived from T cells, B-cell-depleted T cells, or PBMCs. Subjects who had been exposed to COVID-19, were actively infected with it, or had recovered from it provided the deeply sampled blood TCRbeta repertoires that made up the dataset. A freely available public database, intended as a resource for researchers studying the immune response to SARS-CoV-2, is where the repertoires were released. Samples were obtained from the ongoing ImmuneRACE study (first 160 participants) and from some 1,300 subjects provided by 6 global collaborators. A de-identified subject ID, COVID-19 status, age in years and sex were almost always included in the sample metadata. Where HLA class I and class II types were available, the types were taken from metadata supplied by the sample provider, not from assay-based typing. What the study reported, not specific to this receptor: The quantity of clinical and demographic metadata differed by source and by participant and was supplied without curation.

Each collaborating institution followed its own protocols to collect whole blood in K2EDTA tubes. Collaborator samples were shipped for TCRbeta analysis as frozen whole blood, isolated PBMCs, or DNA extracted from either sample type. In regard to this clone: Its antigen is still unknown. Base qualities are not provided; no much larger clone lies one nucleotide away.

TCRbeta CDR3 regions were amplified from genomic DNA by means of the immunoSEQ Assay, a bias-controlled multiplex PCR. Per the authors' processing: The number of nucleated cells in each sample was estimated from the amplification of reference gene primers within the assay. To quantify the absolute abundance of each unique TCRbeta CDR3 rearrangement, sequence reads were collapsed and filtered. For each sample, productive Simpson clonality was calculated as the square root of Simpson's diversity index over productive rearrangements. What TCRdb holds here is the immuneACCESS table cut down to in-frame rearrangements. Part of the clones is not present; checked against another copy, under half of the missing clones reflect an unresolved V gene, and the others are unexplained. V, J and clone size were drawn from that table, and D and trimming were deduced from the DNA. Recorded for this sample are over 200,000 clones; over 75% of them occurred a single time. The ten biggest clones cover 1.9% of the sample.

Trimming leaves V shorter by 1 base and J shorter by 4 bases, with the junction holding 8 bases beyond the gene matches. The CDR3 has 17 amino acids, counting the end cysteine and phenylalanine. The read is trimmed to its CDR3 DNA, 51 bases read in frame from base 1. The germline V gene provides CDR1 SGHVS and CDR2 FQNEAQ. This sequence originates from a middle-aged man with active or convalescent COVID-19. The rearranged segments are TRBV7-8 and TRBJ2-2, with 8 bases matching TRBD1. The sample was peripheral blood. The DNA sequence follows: TGTGCCAGCAGCTTAGTATCGCAGGGGGCGTCCACCGGGGAGCTGTTTTTT. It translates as CASSLVSQGASTGELFF.